A selection of T cell receptor beta chains follows, all from one sample in a study of beta chain features in type 1 diabetes. Assay used: immunoSEQ multiplex PCR; TCRdb lists only in-frame clones, some missing. In the table there are about 370,000 clones, about 10% of which are singletons. The specimen sequenced was central memory CD4+ T cells from blood. These receptors all come from a man in his thirties or forties with type 1 diabetes. Each CDR3 is given with its conserved first and last residue. The D gene is left open where the match is weak. Clone size is shown for a subset of rows, as once, few, many or a class of expanded clone.

clone size	V gene	D gene	J gene	CDR3 DNA	CDR3 protein
NA	TRBV11-3	TRBD2	TRBJ2-7	TGTGCCAGCAGCCGTGGACTAGCTTACGAGCAGTACTTC	CASSRGLAYEQYF
few	TRBV2	NA	TRBJ2-1	TGTGCCAGCAGAAACGGCCGGGGCGACGGGGAGCAGTTCTTC	CASRNGRGDGEQFF
NA	TRBV7-2	TRBD2	TRBJ2-7	TGTGCCAGCAGCGGCGGGACTAGCGGGAAGGGCTCCTACGAGCAGTACTTC	CASSGGTSGKGSYEQYF
NA	TRBV28	TRBD1	TRBJ1-1	TGTGCCAGCAGTTCCGGACAGGGCACCACTGAAGCTTTCTTT	CASSSGQGTTEAFF
few	TRBV7-8	TRBD2	TRBJ2-7	TGTGCCAGCAGCTTTAGGACTAGCGGGAGCGACGAGCAGTACTTC	CASSFRTSGSDEQYF
few	TRBV11-2	NA	TRBJ2-3	TGTGCCAGCAGCTTAGATGGGGGCCGCACAGATACGCAGTATTTT	CASSLDGGRTDTQYF
few	TRBV5-1	NA	TRBJ2-7	TGCGCCAGCAGCTTAATCGGGAACGGGATCTCCTACGAGCAGTACTTC	CASSLIGNGISYEQYF
few	TRBV5-1	TRBD2	TRBJ2-1	TGCGCCAGCAGCTTGTCGGTTTCGAGCGGGATCAATGAGCAGTTCTTC	CASSLSVSSGINEQFF
few	TRBV28	NA	TRBJ1-2	TGTGCCAGCTACGGACAAAACTATGGCTACACCTTC	CASYGQNYGYTF
few	TRBV6-6	NA	TRBJ1-5	TGTGCCAGCAGTAATGACCGGCCCCAGCATTTT	CASSNDRPQHF
many	TRBV28	NA	TRBJ2-2	TGTGCCAGCAGTTCTCTTAGCGGCCTCGGGGAGCTGTTTTTT	CASSSLSGLGELFF
few	TRBV7-8	TRBD2	TRBJ2-7	TGTGCCAGCAGCAGCTTAGCTAGCGGGAGGAACGAGCAGTACTTC	CASSSLASGRNEQYF
many	TRBV7-8	TRBD2	TRBJ2-3	TGTGCCAGCAGCTTAAGAAGACTAGCGGGAGCAGATACGCAGTATTTT	CASSLRRLAGADTQYF
NA	TRBV9	TRBD1	TRBJ2-7	TGTGCCAGCAGCGGCAGGGGGACCTCCTACGAGCAGTACTTC	CASSGRGTSYEQYF